A single TCR beta chain is shown here with its context. Its antigen remains unidentified. These data originate in a study of CXCR3-negative and CXCR3-positive naive CD8 T cells. Study results and limitations: CXCR3-positive naive cells had more hydrophobic TRB CDR3s than CXCR3-negative naive cells.

Germline lookup yields CDR1 DFQATT and CDR2 SNEGSKA (reference sequence). CDR3 length equals 16 residues. With UMI labels, 5' RACE was used to prepare the TRB cDNA libraries. TCRdb reanalyzed the 5' RACE reads, giving one entry per CDR3 protein sequence and no DNA. The sample table includes 75,000 to 100,000 distinct CDR3 sequences. This clonotype originated in a human donor in good health. Some clones in this sample may be carry-over from other donors' samples. Material: naive CXCR3+ CD8+ T cells from blood. Stated subset: CD45RO-CCR7+CD27+CD95- naive CD8+ T cells expressing CXCR3 (TNR3+). The J gene is TRBJ2-5, the V gene TRBV20-1; TCRdb lists TRBD2, though no DNA is available to test this call. This CDR3 is CSAREFGDGTRWEWYF.